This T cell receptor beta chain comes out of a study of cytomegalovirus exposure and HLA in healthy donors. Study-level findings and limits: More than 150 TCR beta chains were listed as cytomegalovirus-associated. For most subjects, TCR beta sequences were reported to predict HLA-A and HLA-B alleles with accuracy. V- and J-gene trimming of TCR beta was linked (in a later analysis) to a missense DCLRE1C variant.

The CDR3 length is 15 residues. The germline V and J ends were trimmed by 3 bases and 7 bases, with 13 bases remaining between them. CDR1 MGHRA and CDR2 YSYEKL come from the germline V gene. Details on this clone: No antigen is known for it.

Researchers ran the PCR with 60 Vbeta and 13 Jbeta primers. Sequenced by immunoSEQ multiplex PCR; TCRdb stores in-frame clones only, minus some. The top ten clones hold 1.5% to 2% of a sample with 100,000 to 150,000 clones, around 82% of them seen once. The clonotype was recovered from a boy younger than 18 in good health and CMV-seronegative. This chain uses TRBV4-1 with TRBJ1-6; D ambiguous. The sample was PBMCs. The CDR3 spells CASSQSVSLNSPLHF. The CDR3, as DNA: TGCGCCAGCAGCCAGTCAGTAAGTTTGAATTCACCCCTCCACTTT.